Below are 17 T cell receptor beta chains sequenced from a single sample in a study of T cell repertoires in cytomegalovirus infection. TCRdb re-derived calls from the reads in MiXCR, one entry per CDR3 protein. The sample lists some 150,000 distinct CDR3 sequences; roughly 6% were seen once. The sample consisted of PBMCs. These receptors were obtained from a human donor in good health (CMV status not recorded). Some clones in this sample may be carry-over from other donors' samples.

This clonotype was detected many times. The chain couples TRBV7-3 to TRBJ2-1; possibly TRBD2 for D (6 bases). The CDR3 sequence is 17 residues long. V dropped 5 bases and J dropped 6 bases, with 23 bases sitting between them. Looked up from germline, CDR1 is SGHTA and CDR2 is FQGTGA. CDR3 in DNA: TGTGCCAGCAGCCTTAATAACATGATTAGCGGTGGCAATGAGCAGTTCTTC. Translating gives CASSLNNMISGGNEQFF.

The table lists this clonotype with many counts. V is TRBV15 and J is TRBJ1-3; no clear D gene. The CDR3 has 15 amino acids. V shed 3 bases and J shed 0 bases, with 9 bases lying between them. Germline lookup yields CDR1 LNHNV and CDR2 YYDKDF (reference sequence). CDR3 sequence: CATSSFVSSGNTIYF. The CDR3 DNA reads as TGTGCCACCAGCAGTTTCGTCTCCTCTGGAAACACCATATATTTT. Combining the CDR3 with reference TRBV15 and TRBJ1-3 gives the whole variable domain DAMVIQNPRYQVTQFGKPVTLSCSQTLNHNVMYWYQQKSSQAPKLLFHYYDKDFNNEADTPDNFQSRRPNTSFCFLDIRSPGLGDTAMYLCATSSFVSSGNTIYFGEGSWLTVV.

This clonotype was seen at least ten times. This chain joins TRBV7-2 and TRBJ1-6; tentatively, D is TRBD1 (5 bases). The CDR3 spans 15 residues. V was pared by 1 base and J by 10 bases, with 14 bases between. Germline CDR1 SGHTA, CDR2 FQGNSA. CDR3 in amino acids: CASSLGAGSRSPLHF. The CDR3 DNA sequence: TGTGCCAGCAGCTTAGGGGCAGGGTCAAGGTCACCCCTCCACTTT.

The chain uses TRBV7-3 and TRBJ2-2; D assignment may be TRBD1 or TRBD2 (6 bases each). V was cut by 5 bases and J by 3 bases, with 16 bases left in between. Germline V lookup: CDR1 SGHTA, CDR2 FQGTGA. The CDR3 is 16 amino acids. The chain's CDR3 is CASSPRGQGYTGELFF. In DNA, the CDR3 is TGTGCCAGCAGCCCACGGGGGCAGGGATACACCGGGGAGCTGTTTTTT.

This clonotype showed up many times. This CDR3 is CASSLTSGYKGEQYF. CDR3 nucleotides: TGTGCCAGCAGCTTAACTAGCGGGTACAAAGGGGAGCAGTACTTC. This sequence joins TRBV7-2 and TRBJ2-7, with 9 bases identical to TRBD2. Germline V lookup: CDR1 SGHTA, CDR2 FQGNSA. This CDR3 region has 15 residues. The trim removed 2 bases at V and 7 bases at J, leaving 9 bases unmatched.

The table lists this clonotype with many counts. The chain joins TRBV10-3 to TRBJ2-5; 9 bases map to TRBD1. Germline-derived CDR1 and CDR2 are ENHRY and SYGVKD. The CDR3 has 15 residues. The ends lost 6 bases at V and 3 bases at J; junction bases unmatched: 8. CDR3 sequence reads: CAISTSGTGKETQYF. The DNA of the CDR3 is TGTGCCATCAGCACCTCCGGGACAGGGAAAGAGACCCAGTACTTC.

This clonotype was seen many times. V usage is TRBV10-3 and J usage is TRBJ1-1; no definite D call. This CDR3 comprises 13 residues. V was cut by 7 bases and J by 2 bases, with 11 bases left in between. Germline values: CDR1 ENHRY, CDR2 SYGVKD. CDR3 sequence reads: CAITEGYNTEAFF. CDR3 in DNA: TGTGCCATCACCGAGGGATATAACACTGAAGCTTTCTTT.

There are many counts of this clonotype. This sequence joins TRBV5-6 and TRBJ1-5; a weak D match, TRBD1 (5 bases). Trimming shortened V by 2 bases and J by 1 base, and 10 bases separated the two germline ends. This CDR3 spans 15 amino acids. Looked up from germline, CDR1 is SGHDT and CDR2 is YYEEEE. As DNA, the CDR3 is TGTGCCAGCAGCTTTGGCCACAGGAGCAATCAGCCCCAGCATTTT. Its protein product is CASSFGHRSNQPQHF. Supplemented by reference TRBV5-6 and TRBJ1-5, the full variable domain reads DAGVTQSPTHLIKTRGQQVTLRCSPKSGHDTVSWYQQALGQGPQFIFQYYEEEERQRGNFPDRFSGHQFPNYSSELNVNALLLGDSALYLCASSFGHRSNQPQHFGDGTRLSIL.

This clonotype was recorded many times. This CDR3 is CAISDGTEAFF. The CDR3 nucleotides are TGTGCCATCAGTGACGGGACAGAAGCTTTCTTT. The rearrangement joins TRBV10-3 to TRBJ1-1; a weak D match, TRBD1 (6 bases). CDR3 length: 11 residues. Germline CDR1 reads ENHRY; CDR2 reads SYGVKD. V gave up 3 bases and J gave up 8 bases, with 7 bases separating them.

This clonotype was picked up many times. This sequence joins TRBV28 and TRBJ2-7; D remains unclear. Trimming shortened V by 5 bases and J by 0 bases, and 17 bases separated the two germline ends. This CDR3 region has 16 residues. Germline V gene data show CDR1 as MDHEN and CDR2 as SYDVKM. CDR3 nucleotide sequence: TGTGCCAGCAGTCACCCCCTGAGGCAGAGCTCCTACGAGCAGTACTTC. Translated: CASSHPLRQSSYEQYF.

This clonotype was counted many times. The chain has TRBV19 and TRBJ1-2; the D is unclear. The V and J ends lost 7 bases and 1 base respectively, with 10 bases between them. The CDR3 spans 13 residues. Germline loops: CDR1 LNHDA, CDR2 SQIVND (reference sequence). The CDR3 region is CASISVGNYGYTF. Here the CDR3 DNA reads TGTGCCAGTATATCGGTCGGTAACTATGGCTACACCTTC.

This clonotype was counted ten times or more. J is TRBJ1-1 and V is TRBV7-2; D is ambiguous. Germline loops: CDR1 SGHTA, CDR2 FQGNSA. The CDR3 sequence is 15 residues long. Trimming removed 5 bases from V and 0 bases from J, with 13 bases in between. CDR3 protein: CASSSYRLMNTEAFF. The CDR3 region has the DNA TGTGCCAGCAGCAGCTACAGACTTATGAACACTGAAGCTTTCTTT.

The sample holds many counts of this clonotype. The rearrangement joins TRBV6-2 or TRBV6-3 to TRBJ1-1, with TRBD1 as a possible D gene (6 bases). V lost 2 bases to trimming and J lost 8 bases, with 12 bases between them. Germline CDR1 reads MNHEY; CDR2 reads SVGEGT. The CDR3 spans 13 residues. In DNA form, the CDR3 reads TGTGCCAGCAGTTACGGTCAAGGACAGGAAGCTTTCTTT. This encodes CASSYGQGQEAFF.

There are many counts of this clonotype. The rearrangement links TRBV7-8 to TRBJ2-7; D tentatively reads TRBD1 or TRBD2 (6 bases each). CDR1 and CDR2 from the germline V gene are SGHVS and FQNEAQ. CDR3 length: 14 residues. V lost 0 bases and J lost 2, with 8 bases in between. CDR3 amino acids: CASSLARGAYEQYF. CDR3 coding DNA: TGTGCCAGCAGCTTAGCGAGGGGGGCCTACGAGCAGTACTTC.

The gene calls are TRBV6-6 and TRBJ2-5, with D perhaps matching TRBD1 or TRBD2 (6 bases each). V was clipped by 6 bases and J by 5 bases, with 13 bases between them. Germline CDR1 and CDR2: MNHNY and SVGAGI (reference sequence). The CDR3 consists of 13 residues. CDR3 in DNA: TGTGCCAGCAGAGAAGGGGGAGGCGAGACCCAGTACTTC. It yields the protein CASREGGGETQYF.

At least ten counts were recorded for this clonotype. This sequence joins TRBV28 and TRBJ1-5; tentative D call: TRBD1 (6 bases). The V gene's germline CDR1 is MDHEN and CDR2 SYDVKM. The CDR3 runs 15 residues. Trimming removed 6 bases at V and 0 bases at J, with 12 bases between. The CDR3 loop reads CASRGDKNSNQPQHF. DNA for the CDR3: TGTGCCAGCAGGGGGGACAAGAATAGCAATCAGCCCCAGCATTTT.

This clonotype was observed a few times. V and J are TRBV20-1 and TRBJ2-5; TRBD2 aligns across 9 bases. The CDR3 covers 16 residues. V lost 3 bases, J lost 5 bases, and 13 bases stayed unmatched. The germline V gene encodes CDR1 DFQATT and CDR2 SNEGSKA (reference sequence). The chain's CDR3 is CSASIPAGGYLETQYF. Written as DNA, the CDR3 is TGCAGTGCTAGCATCCCGGCGGGGGGGTATTTGGAGACCCAGTACTTC.